The 31 T cell receptor beta chains below were found in one sample sequenced in a study of blood T cell repertoires in COVID-19. Produced via immunoSEQ multiplex PCR; TCRdb's table is partial and in-frame only. The sample lists around 150,000 clones, approximately 86% occurring once. Material for sequencing was peripheral blood. Receptor source: a woman aged 60-75 years with active or convalescent COVID-19.

This chain uses TRBV20-1 with TRBJ1-1; no reliable D call. Germline lookup yields CDR1 DFQATT and CDR2 SNEGSKA (reference sequence). This CDR3 contains 11 residues. The V and J ends lost 6 bases and 4 bases respectively, with 9 bases between them. The CDR3 DNA sequence: TGCAGTGCCCTACCCGTCACTGAAGCTTTCTTT. Its protein is CSALPVTEAFF.

The chain links TRBV9 to TRBJ1-2; 8 bases are a match to TRBD1. The CDR3 loop spans 13 amino acids. Germline-derived CDR1 and CDR2 are SGDLS and YYNGEE. The V segment lost 7 bases and the J segment 7 bases; nucleotides outside the gene matches: 9. The DNA of the CDR3 is TGTGCCAGCCTCGGGCAGGGGGCGGTTGGCTACACCTTC. Protein product: CASLGQGAVGYTF.

This chain joins TRBV18 and TRBJ1-4; D unclear. V gave up 6 bases and J gave up 7 bases, with 9 bases separating them. The CDR3 consists of 12 residues. Looked up from germline, CDR1 is KGHSH and CDR2 is LQKENI. CDR3 in amino acids: CASSSGSEKLFF. CDR3 in DNA: TGTGCCAGCTCGAGCGGTAGTGAAAAACTGTTTTTT.

The chain links TRBV27 to TRBJ1-5, with TRBD1 matching over 8 bases. Trimming took 6 bases from V and 4 from J; bases not matched to a gene: 8. The germline CDR1 and CDR2 sequences are MNHEY and SMNVEV (reference sequence). This CDR3 is built from 15 residues. The CDR3: CASRAGTGENQPQHF. The DNA for the CDR3 is TGTGCCAGCAGAGCCGGGACAGGAGAGAATCAGCCCCAGCATTTT.

The chain joins TRBV7-2 to TRBJ2-1; 7 positions match TRBD1. This CDR3 has 17 residues. With V trimmed by 1 base and J by 4 bases, 10 bases remained unmatched. Germline V lookup: CDR1 SGHTA, CDR2 FQGNSA. The CDR3 here is CASSLVRTGRGYNEQFF. CDR3 sequence (DNA): TGTGCCAGCAGCTTAGTCCGGACAGGAAGGGGGTACAATGAGCAGTTCTTC.

With regard to this clone: One end of the junction is discordant with germline, which a read error may explain. The V call is TRBV4-3, the J call TRBJ2-7, with 10 bases lining up with TRBD1. CDR1 is LGHNA, CDR2 YSLEER, per germline. This CDR3 spans 13 amino acids. CDR3 sequence: CASSQDPGQGTTF. Written as DNA, the CDR3 is TGCGCCAGCAGCCAAGATCCGGGACAGGGGACTACATTC.

The chain uses TRBV7-3 and TRBJ2-3; D ambiguous. CDR1 is SGHTA and CDR2 is FQGTGA in the germline V gene. The CDR3 has 13 residues. Trimming shortened V by 3 bases and J by 0 bases, and 4 bases separated the two germline ends. The CDR3 DNA is TGTGCCAGCAGCTTCCCGAGCACAGATACGCAGTATTTT. It is translated as CASSFPSTDTQYF.

The chain has TRBV5-1 and TRBJ1-4; perhaps TRBD1 as D (5 bases). Trimming removed 3 bases from V and 3 bases from J, with 12 bases in between. CDR1 and CDR2 from the germline V gene are SGHRS and YFSETQ. The CDR3 is 15 residues long. The CDR3 loop is CASSSTGDPNEKLFF. The CDR3 DNA reads TGCGCCAGCAGCTCTACAGGCGACCCTAATGAAAAACTGTTTTTT.

By share, this clone counts as medium-sized. The J gene is TRBJ2-3, the V gene TRBV7-9, with D maybe TRBD2 (6 bases). In germline, CDR1 is SEHNR, CDR2 FQNEAQ (reference sequence). V lost 5 bases, J lost 1 base, and 10 bases lay in between. The CDR3 spans 14 residues. CDR3 bases: TGTGCCAGCAGCCCACCGGGGGGCACAGATACGCAGTATTTT. Translation: CASSPPGGTDTQYF.

The J gene is TRBJ2-3, the V gene TRBV7-9; TRBD1 might be the D (5 bases). CDR3 length: 16 residues. Between the trimmed V and J ends, which lost 1 base and 5 bases, there was a span of 16 bases. Germline V gene sequence: CDR1 SEHNR, CDR2 FQNEAQ (reference sequence). The CDR3 sequence is CASSLGPAGKGDTQYF. Written as DNA, the CDR3 is TGTGCCAGCAGCTTAGGGCCGGCAGGGAAGGGAGATACGCAGTATTTT.

The chain is built from TRBV3-1 (or the pseudogene TRBV3-2) and TRBJ2-1, with TRBD1 matching over 7 bases. This CDR3 has 14 residues. The germline gives CDR1 LGHDT, CDR2 YNNKEL (reference sequence). The J segment lost 10 bases and the V segment lost 1 base, leaving 7 bases of the junction unmatched. The CDR3 region is CASSQARGKSEQFF. CDR3 coding DNA: TGTGCCAGCAGCCAAGCCAGGGGGAAGAGCGAGCAGTTCTTC.

The chain links TRBV7-2 to TRBJ1-3; D gene ambiguous. CDR1 and CDR2 (germline): SGHTA, FQGNSA. The CDR3 consists of 14 residues. The germline V and J ends were trimmed by 1 base and 0 bases, with 4 bases remaining between them. This chain's CDR3 is CASSLEYSGNTIYF. CDR3 nucleotides: TGTGCCAGCAGCTTAGAATACTCTGGAAACACCATATATTTT.

This chain uses TRBV27 with TRBJ1-2, with 7 bases lining up with TRBD1. CDR1 MNHEY and CDR2 SMNVEV come from the germline V gene (reference sequence). CDR3 length: 13 amino acids. Trimming cost V 3 bases and J 2 bases; bases outside gene matches: 0. Here the CDR3 DNA reads TGTGCCAGCAGTTTGGGACAGAACTATGGCTACACCTTC. Translated, it gives CASSLGQNYGYTF.

The CDR3 DNA reads TGTGCCAGCAGCCCCTCGGGGGGAAGAGAGACCCAGTACTTC. It is translated as CASSPSGGRETQYF. This chain links TRBV11-1 with TRBJ2-5, with 7 bases fitting TRBD2. This CDR3 spans 14 amino acids. The junction had 7 bases not matched to a gene; V was cut back by 5 bases and J by 4 bases. Germline V gene lookup returns CDR1 SGHAT and CDR2 FQDESV (reference sequence). The whole variable domain, remainder taken from reference TRBV11-1 and TRBJ2-5, is EAEVAQSPRYKITEKSQAVAFWCDPISGHATLYWYRQILGQGPELLVQFQDESVVDDSQLPKDRFSAERLKGVDSTLKIQPAELGDSAMYLCASSPSGGRETQYFGPGTRLLVL.

The J gene is TRBJ2-7, the V gene TRBV18; D is undetermined. The germline V gene encodes CDR1 KGHSH and CDR2 LQKENI. The V end was cut by 3 bases, the J end by 2 bases, with 8 bases between. There are 13 residues in the CDR3. This chain's CDR3 is CASSPGSTYEQYF. DNA for the CDR3: TGTGCCAGCTCACCGGGCTCAACCTACGAGCAGTACTTC.

This clone has more than one count but fewer than ten. This sequence joins TRBV6-5 and TRBJ1-6; D is ambiguous. Germline V CDR1 and CDR2: MNHEY, SVGAGI. This CDR3 spans 12 amino acids. V was pared by 5 bases and J by 6 bases, with 5 bases between. CDR3 bases: TGTGCCAGCAGTCCTCCTAATTCACCCCTCCACTTT. Translation gives CASSPPNSPLHF.

The chain employs TRBV7-8 and TRBJ1-1; D remains unclear. There are 16 residues in the CDR3. Germline V gene sequence: CDR1 SGHVS, CDR2 FQNEAQ. The germline V and J ends were trimmed by 1 base and 0 bases, with 12 bases remaining between them. The CDR3 sequence is CASSLVYTPMNTEAFF. The CDR3 DNA sequence: TGTGCCAGCAGCTTAGTATATACACCCATGAACACTGAAGCTTTCTTT. Supplemented by reference TRBV7-8 and TRBJ1-1, the full variable domain reads GAGVSQSPRYKVAKRGQDVALRCDPISGHVSLFWYQQALGQGPEFLTYFQNEAQLDKSGLPSDRFFAERPEGSVSTLKIQRTQQEDSAVYLCASSLVYTPMNTEAFFGQGTRLTVV.

The CDR3 bases are TGTGCCAGCAGTTACCGGCAGGGTAGTTCCTACGAGCAGTACTTC. This encodes CASSYRQGSSYEQYF. The chain uses TRBV6-6 and TRBJ2-7; possibly TRBD1 for D (5 bases). The CDR3 length is 15 residues. Germline V gene lookup returns CDR1 MNHNY and CDR2 SVGAGI (reference sequence). V lost 2 bases to trimming and J lost 1 base, with 12 bases between them.

The chain combines TRBV6-2 or TRBV6-3 with TRBJ2-7, with 7 bases aligning to TRBD2. The length of the CDR3 is 18 residues. Trimming cost V 2 bases and J 0 bases; bases outside gene matches: 13. CDR1 and CDR2 (germline): MNHEY, SVGEGT. The CDR3 DNA sequence: TGTGCCAGCAGTTACCCCAGAGTTGGGCGGGAGAGCTCCTACGAGCAGTACTTC. Residues: CASSYPRVGRESSYEQYF.

The V gene is TRBV21-1, the J gene TRBJ1-5; the listed D gene, TRBD1, was not tested against the DNA. TRBV21-1 is assigned pseudogene status. The CDR3 sequence is 13 residues long. CDR3 in DNA: TGTGCCAGCGGGGACAGGGGTGGCCAGCCCCAGCATTTT. Protein product: CASGDRGGQPQHF.

The rearrangement links TRBV6-6 to TRBJ1-3, with D possibly TRBD1 on 6 matching bases. The CDR3 totals 16 residues. Looked up from germline, CDR1 is MNHNY and CDR2 is SVGAGI (reference sequence). Deletions cut 5 bases from V and 0 bases from J, with 14 bases between. The CDR3 sequence is CASSQPTGGSGNTIYF. CDR3 in DNA: TGTGCCAGCAGTCAACCGACAGGCGGCTCTGGAAACACCATATATTTT.

The chain employs TRBV9 and TRBJ2-3; D possibly corresponds to TRBD2 (6 bases). The CDR3 has 13 amino acids. CDR1 is SGDLS, CDR2 YYNGEE, per germline. V dropped 7 bases and J dropped 4 bases, with 13 bases sitting between them. CDR3 sequence: CASGGSRADTQYF. The DNA of the CDR3 is TGTGCCAGCGGGGGGTCGAGGGCAGATACGCAGTATTTT.

This sequence joins TRBV19 and TRBJ1-1; 8 nucleotides line up with TRBD1. This CDR3 contains 14 residues. Germline V lookup: CDR1 LNHDA, CDR2 SQIVND (reference sequence). V shed 5 bases and J 6 bases; nucleotides not matched to a gene: 8. DNA for the CDR3: TGTGCCAGTAGTGGCCGACAGGGGAAGGCTGAAGCTTTCTTT. Residues: CASSGRQGKAEAFF. The entire variable domain, with the rest obtained from reference TRBV19 and TRBJ1-1, is as follows: DGGITQSPKYLFRKEGQNVTLSCEQNLNHDAMYWYRQDPGQGLRLIYYSQIVNDFQKGDIAEGYSVSREKKESFPLTVTSAQKNPTAFYLCASSGRQGKAEAFFGQGTRLTVV.

This chain joins TRBV5-1 and TRBJ2-7, with D possibly TRBD1 on 7 matching bases. From germline, CDR1 is SGHRS and CDR2 YFSETQ. Trimming took off 3 bases at V and 2 bases at J, with 9 bases between the two ends. The length of the CDR3 is 13 residues. The CDR3 spells CASSSGGTYEQYF. CDR3 nucleotides: TGCGCCAGCAGCTCAGGGGGGACCTACGAGCAGTACTTC.

The chain joins TRBV5-8 to TRBJ2-1, with 11 bases matching TRBD1. After removal of 5 bases from V and 3 bases from J, the junction contained 4 bases not matched to a gene. The CDR3 extends over 15 amino acids. CDR1 is SGHTS and CDR2 is YDEGEE in the germline V gene. The chain's CDR3 is CASRSGTGGYNEQFF. CDR3 coding DNA: TGTGCCAGCAGGTCCGGGACAGGGGGCTACAATGAGCAGTTCTTC. Looking up the rest from reference TRBV5-8 and TRBJ2-1 gives the full variable domain: EAGVTQSPTHLIKTRGQQATLRCSPISGHTSVYWYQQALGLGLQFLLWYDEGEERNRGNFPPRFSGRQFPNYSSELNVNALELEDSALYLCASRSGTGGYNEQFFGPGTRLTVL.

This clone was detected once. V and J are TRBV10-3 and TRBJ1-5; TRBD1 might be the D (6 bases). V gave up 4 bases and J gave up 3 bases, with 10 bases separating them. CDR1 ENHRY and CDR2 SYGVKD come from the germline V gene. This CDR3 spans 14 amino acids. DNA for the CDR3: TGTGCCATCAGTGTTGAGGGGGACAATCAGCCCCAGCATTTT. It is translated as CAISVEGDNQPQHF.

This chain connects TRBV7-9 to TRBJ1-2; 12 bases align to TRBD1. Germline-derived CDR1 and CDR2 are SEHNR and FQNEAQ (reference sequence). V shed 7 bases, J shed 6 bases, and the junction held 6 bases outside the gene matches. The CDR3 sequence is 14 residues long. CDR3 bases: TGTGCCAGCACGCCCGGGACAGGGGGCCATGGCTACACCTTC. This sequence encodes CASTPGTGGHGYTF.

This chain links TRBV19 with TRBJ1-2; D is undetermined. Trimming removed 6 bases at V and 2 bases at J, with 13 bases between. Germline V gene lookup returns CDR1 LNHDA and CDR2 SQIVND (reference sequence). The CDR3 totals 14 residues. This CDR3 is CASSQTDYNYGYTF. Written as DNA, the CDR3 is TGTGCCAGTAGCCAGACTGATTACAACTATGGCTACACCTTC.

The chain employs TRBV27 and TRBJ1-2, with D maybe TRBD1 (5 bases). This CDR3 has 18 amino acids. CDR1 MNHEY and CDR2 SMNVEV come from the germline V gene (reference sequence). V lost 4 bases and J 4 bases, leaving 25 bases between the germline ends. In nucleotides, the CDR3 is TGTGCCAGCAGTTCGCAGTCGTCAGGGTTAGGTTTCCTCTATGGCTACACCTTC. This codes for CASSSQSSGLGFLYGYTF.

This chain uses TRBV19 with TRBJ1-2; a weak D match, TRBD1 (6 bases). The V gene lost 8 bases and the J gene lost 8 bases, with 18 bases spanning the gap. The CDR3 contains 13 residues. The germline V gene has CDR1 LNHDA and CDR2 SQIVND (reference sequence). CDR3 amino acids: CASGQPLMKGYTF. DNA of the CDR3: TGTGCCAGTGGACAGCCCTTGATGAAAGGCTACACCTTC.

The chain links TRBV7-9 to TRBJ2-7; D might be TRBD2 (5 bases). Germline CDR1 is SEHNR and CDR2 is FQNEAQ (reference sequence). The CDR3 is 13 residues long. V was pared by 4 bases and J by 5 bases, with 12 bases between. The CDR3 region is CASSSPADDEQYF. CDR3 nucleotides: TGTGCCAGCAGCTCCCCAGCGGACGACGAGCAGTACTTC.